The 2 T cell receptor beta chains presented below share a single source sample, sequenced in a study of T cells in Graves' hyperthyroidism and ophthalmopathy. RNA transcripts yielded amplified TCR beta CDR3 regions. Carried out on the TCR CDR3, a first-round RT-PCR used the HTBI primer set. TCRdb analysed the multiplex PCR reads with MiXCR anew, one entry per CDR3 protein. The data hold roughly 38,000 distinct CDR3 sequences, with approximately 50% observed a single time. The sample taken for sequencing was blood. The receptors stem from a woman in her forties or fifties with Graves' hyperthyroidism that later progressed to Graves' ophthalmopathy.

In this sample, this clonotype turned up many times. A much larger clone differs by one base, so this may be a read error. J is TRBJ2-7 and V is TRBV6-5, with 8 bases lining up with TRBD2. V was pared by 1 base and J by 4 bases, with 6 bases of the junction left unmatched. The CDR3 is 15 amino acids. Germline V gene data show CDR1 as MNHEY and CDR2 as SVGAGI. CDR3 DNA sequence: TGTGCCAGCAGTTACTACGGGACTAGTAGTTACGAGCAGTACTTC. Encoded protein: CASSYYGTSSYEQYF.

This clonotype was counted ten times or more. V and J are TRBV15 and TRBJ2-5; TRBD2 is a possible D gene (5 bases). Germline CDR1 LNHNV, CDR2 YYDKDF (reference sequence). The CDR3 covers 14 residues. V lost 0 bases, J lost 3 bases, and 8 bases lay in between. The CDR3 DNA follows: TGTGCCACCAGCAGAGATAATAGCGAAGAGACCCAGTACTTC. It encodes CATSRDNSEETQYF.